This TCR beta chain was profiled in a study of graft-versus-host responses after intestinal transplantation. Study overall: Multivisceral, liver-intestinal, or isolated intestinal transplants were received by the recipients.

Study outcomes and limitations: High graft-versus-host to host-versus-graft clonal ratios were found in allografts of patients who had graft-donor T cell macrochimerism. Marrow from the recipient contained GvH clones, some of which had appeared first in ileum or blood. Early post-transplant falls in HvG clones accompanied the peak levels of circulating GvH clones.

The data were produced by immunoSEQ multiplex PCR, yet TCRdb's version contains in-frame clones alone and is incomplete. The sample consists of around 90,000 clones, about nine tenths of them appearing once. The CDR3 length is 14 residues. Germline V gene data show CDR1 as SGHNT and CDR2 as YYREEE (reference sequence). J gave up 5 bases and V 4 bases, and 6 bases lay outside the gene matches. Notes on this clone: The antigen remains undetermined.

Sequences were derived from unstimulated CD8+ T cells sorted from spleen or lymph node cells, sampled before transplant. This chain links TRBV5-4 with TRBJ1-2; 9 positions agree with TRBD1. This clonotype originated in a human donor who was the organ donor for an intestinal transplant. CDR3 sequence (DNA): TGTGCCAGCAGCCCCGGGACAGGGACGTATGGCTACACCTTC. Residues: CASSPGTGTYGYTF.